This is a list of T cell receptor beta chains from one sample in a study of early T cells in non-severe SARS-CoV-2 infection. One entry per CDR3 protein results from TCRdb running MiXCR on the 5' RACE reads. The sample has under 75,000 distinct CDR3 sequences; about 12% are singletons. Sample: whole blood. These receptors were collected from an adult who was a healthcare worker with PCR-confirmed SARS-CoV-2 infection or an uninfected control (not recorded which). CDR3s include the opening cysteine and the closing phenylalanine or tryptophan. D genes are given only for firm matches. Some rows mark clone size as missing; the rest say once, few, many or name a class of expanded clone.

J gene | V gene | D gene | clone size | CDR3 protein
TRBJ2-7 | TRBV7-2 | TRBD2 | many | CASSFGLAGLLPYEQYF
TRBJ1-4 | TRBV18 | . | many | CASSPRTEEKLFF
TRBJ1-2 | TRBV4-3 | . | few | CASSQHTWNYGYTF
TRBJ2-7 | TRBV13 | TRBD2 | few | CASTGTSAQGEQYF
TRBJ2-1 | TRBV6-2/TRBV6-3 | . | few | CASTTGSSYNEQFF
TRBJ2-1 | TRBV5-1 | . | . | CASSSLSDGNEQFF
TRBJ2-3 | TRBV20-1 | . | many | CSARRWDTRTDTQYF
TRBJ2-3 | TRBV5-6 | . | . | CASGRYEDTQYF
TRBJ2-5 | TRBV20-1 | . | few | CSAVVAETQYF
TRBJ1-2 | TRBV19 | . | many | CASSGLDSRYGYTF
TRBJ1-1 | TRBV6-2/TRBV6-3 | . | . | CASSPAGLNTEAFF
TRBJ2-2 | TRBV24-1 | . | many | CATSDPTKEGPVGELFF
TRBJ2-5 | TRBV19 | . | . | CASSPRVSETQYF
TRBJ1-5 | TRBV19 | . | many | CASSIGAGSAWSQPQHF
TRBJ2-3 | TRBV7-2 | TRBD2 | many | CASSLTAGAQYF
TRBJ2-1 | TRBV20-1 | . | many | CSAGPPRGYNEQFF
TRBJ2-7 | TRBV7-2 | . | . | CASTPPYSPYEQYF
TRBJ1-1 | TRBV28 | TRBD1 | few | CASSLGTAQNTEAFF
TRBJ2-5 | TRBV5-4 | . | many | CASSLGGVQETQYF
TRBJ2-2 | TRBV10-1 | . | few | CASSESVGQSITGELFF
TRBJ2-5 | TRBV2 | . | . | CAGAETQYF
TRBJ2-3 | TRBV7-6 | . | few | CASSSEGDRHSDTQYF
TRBJ1-4 | TRBV19 | TRBD1 | . | CASTGQFFPRVFF
TRBJ2-7 | TRBV29-1 | TRBD2 | . | CSVELAGGEQYF
TRBJ1-6 | TRBV18 | . | . | CASSPEHRNSPLHF
TRBJ2-1 | TRBV6-1 | TRBD1 | many | CASILGTAYNEQFF
TRBJ2-3 | TRBV5-1 | . | . | CASSGGTLEGTDTQYF
TRBJ1-5 | TRBV27 | . | few | CASSSSLPQDQPQHF
TRBJ1-5 | TRBV4-2 | TRBD1 | few | CASSQDHRGSNQPQHF
TRBJ2-7 | TRBV24-1 | . | . | CATSDVRGLTYEQYF
TRBJ2-4 | TRBV7-2 | . | few | CASSFEGKNIQYF
TRBJ1-1 | TRBV6-5 | TRBD1 | . | CASRVQGENTEAFF
TRBJ2-5 | TRBV7-2 | TRBD2 | few | CASSLQREQETQYF
TRBJ2-5 | TRBV11-3 | . | few | CASSAGANTQTQYF
TRBJ2-3 | TRBV2 | TRBD2 | many | CASRVAGISTDTQYF
TRBJ1-2 | TRBV4-1 | . | once | CASSHAGGVANYGYTF
TRBJ1-5 | TRBV19 | TRBD1 | . | CASRDRQGDNQPQHF
TRBJ2-6 | TRBV6-2/TRBV6-3 | . | . | CASTRPGSGANVLTF
TRBJ2-5 | TRBV11-2 | TRBD2 | few | CASSPGPDGRGVHETQYF
TRBJ2-1 | TRBV6-5 | TRBD1 | many | CASSYWDRWFF
TRBJ2-2 | TRBV20-1 | TRBD2 | few | CSARKGTTNTGELFF
TRBJ2-3 | TRBV14 | TRBD1 | many | CASSLGDRGSTDTQYF
TRBJ1-2 | TRBV12-3/TRBV12-4 | . | . | CASSPTGGGNGYTF
TRBJ1-6 | TRBV6-6 | TRBD1 | few | CASSYLDRSGSPLHF
TRBJ2-7 | TRBV20-1 | TRBD1 | few | CSASWSIGTGGYEQYF